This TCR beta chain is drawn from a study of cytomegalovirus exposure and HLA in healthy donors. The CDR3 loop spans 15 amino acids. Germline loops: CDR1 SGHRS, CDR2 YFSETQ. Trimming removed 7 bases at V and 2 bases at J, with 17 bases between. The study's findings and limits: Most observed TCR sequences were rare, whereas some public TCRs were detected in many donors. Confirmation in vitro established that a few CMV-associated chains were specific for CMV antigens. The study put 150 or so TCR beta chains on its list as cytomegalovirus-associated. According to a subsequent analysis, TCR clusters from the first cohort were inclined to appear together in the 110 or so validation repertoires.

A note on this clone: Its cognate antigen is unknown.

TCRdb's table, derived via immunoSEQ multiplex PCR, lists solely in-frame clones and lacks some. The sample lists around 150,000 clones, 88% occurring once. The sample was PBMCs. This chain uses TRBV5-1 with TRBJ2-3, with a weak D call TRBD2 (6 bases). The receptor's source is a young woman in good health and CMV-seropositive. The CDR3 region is CASGRRGEYTDTQYF. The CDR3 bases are TGCGCCAGCGGACGGAGGGGAGAATACACAGATACGCAGTATTTT.